These T cell receptor beta chains were read from a single sample in a study of blood T cell repertoires in COVID-19. The protocol was immunoSEQ multiplex PCR, while the TCRdb copy is restricted to in-frame clones and leaves out a portion. The sample holds about 370,000 clones; more than 70% are singletons and the top ten take under 11%. The sample comprised peripheral blood. All receptors come from a woman in her twenties or thirties with COVID-19, enrolled during active disease. CDR3s include the opening cysteine and the closing phenylalanine or tryptophan. The order of the fields is J gene, clone size, D gene, V gene, CDR3 DNA, CDR3 protein. D genes are given only for firm matches. The size of a clone is reported for some rows only, either as once, few or many, or as a class for expanded clones.

J gene: TRBJ2-2
clone size: many
D gene: TRBD2
V gene: TRBV24-1
CDR3 DNA: TGTGCCACCAGTGGCCTGACTAGCGGGAGGGAGAACACCGGGGAGCTGTTTTTT
CDR3 protein: CATSGLTSGRENTGELFF

J gene: TRBJ2-3
clone size: .
D gene: .
V gene: TRBV7-9
CDR3 DNA: TGTGCCAGCAGCTCAGACGGGGATACGCAGTATTTT
CDR3 protein: CASSSDGDTQYF

J gene: TRBJ2-7
clone size: .
D gene: .
V gene: TRBV7-2
CDR3 DNA: TGTGCCAGCAGCTTAGCGAGGGTACTAGCAGTGCAGTACTTC
CDR3 protein: CASSLARVLAVQYF

J gene: TRBJ2-3
clone size: .
D gene: .
V gene: TRBV5-4
CDR3 DNA: TGTGCCAGCAGCTTGGACTCTTTCACAGATACGCAGTATTTT
CDR3 protein: CASSLDSFTDTQYF

J gene: TRBJ1-4
clone size: .
D gene: .
V gene: TRBV7-2
CDR3 DNA: TGTGCCAGCAGCTCCCAGGGGTCGGTGGGGAATGAAAAACTGTTTTTT
CDR3 protein: CASSSQGSVGNEKLFF

J gene: TRBJ1-1
clone size: once
D gene: .
V gene: TRBV5-6
CDR3 DNA: TGTGCCAGCAGCTTGGTTGTGCGAAGTGAAGCTTTCTTT
CDR3 protein: CASSLVVRSEAFF

J gene: TRBJ1-4
clone size: once
D gene: .
V gene: TRBV5-4
CDR3 DNA: TGTGCCAGCAGCTTCTCCGACGGACTGCCTAATGAAAAACTGTTTTTT
CDR3 protein: CASSFSDGLPNEKLFF

J gene: TRBJ2-7
clone size: .
D gene: .
V gene: TRBV29-1
CDR3 DNA: TGCAGCGTTGAAGATTCGGAGTACGAGCAGTACTTC
CDR3 protein: CSVEDSEYEQYF

J gene: TRBJ2-3
clone size: few
D gene: .
V gene: TRBV7-8
CDR3 DNA: TGTGCCAGCAGCCCAAGCACAGATACGCAGTATTTT
CDR3 protein: CASSPSTDTQYF

J gene: TRBJ2-1
clone size: .
D gene: .
V gene: TRBV11-3
CDR3 DNA: TGTGCCAGCAGCCTTACCCTTAGCGGTCCATACAATGAGCAGTTCTTC
CDR3 protein: CASSLTLSGPYNEQFF

J gene: TRBJ2-3
clone size: .
D gene: .
V gene: TRBV19
CDR3 DNA: TGTGCCAGTAGTTACGCGGGGGCCATAATCAGCACAGATACGCAGTATTTT
CDR3 protein: CASSYAGAIISTDTQYF

J gene: TRBJ2-2
clone size: .
D gene: .
V gene: TRBV2
CDR3 DNA: TGTGCCAGCAGCCCGGGGTATTCGAACACCGGGGAGCTGTTTTTT
CDR3 protein: CASSPGYSNTGELFF

J gene: TRBJ2-7
clone size: .
D gene: .
V gene: TRBV5-1
CDR3 DNA: TGCGCCAGCAGCTTGGCGGGATCCTACGAGCAGTACTTC
CDR3 protein: CASSLAGSYEQYF

J gene: TRBJ2-7
clone size: once
D gene: TRBD1
V gene: TRBV24-1
CDR3 DNA: TGTGCCACCAGTGATCCCGGACAGGGGAAATACGAGCAGTACTTC
CDR3 protein: CATSDPGQGKYEQYF

J gene: TRBJ1-1
clone size: .
D gene: .
V gene: TRBV10-3
CDR3 DNA: TGTGCCATCGTAGGGGGCACTGAAGCTTTCTTT
CDR3 protein: CAIVGGTEAFF

J gene: TRBJ1-3
clone size: .
D gene: TRBD1
V gene: TRBV4-1
CDR3 DNA: TGCGCCAGCAGCCAAGATGGGGGGGGACAGGGAGGAACCTTATATTTT
CDR3 protein: CASSQDGGGQGGTLYF

J gene: TRBJ2-5
clone size: .
D gene: TRBD2
V gene: TRBV6-6
CDR3 DNA: TGTGCCAGCACCGTAGCGGGAGCAATGGGAGAGACCCAGTACTTC
CDR3 protein: CASTVAGAMGETQYF

J gene: TRBJ2-2
clone size: .
D gene: TRBD1
V gene: TRBV5-1
CDR3 DNA: TGCGCCAGCAAAGGACAGGAAAGCGGGGAGCTGTTTTTT
CDR3 protein: CASKGQESGELFF

J gene: TRBJ2-6
clone size: .
D gene: .
V gene: TRBV29-1
CDR3 DNA: TGCAGCGTAACAGGGTCTGGGGCCAACGTCCTGACTTTC
CDR3 protein: CSVTGSGANVLTF

J gene: TRBJ2-3
clone size: .
D gene: .
V gene: TRBV6-4
CDR3 DNA: TGTGCCAGCAGTGACTCGGACAGTAAGGATCCGCAGTATTTT
CDR3 protein: CASSDSDSKDPQYF

J gene: TRBJ2-7
clone size: .
D gene: .
V gene: TRBV1
CDR3 DNA: TGCACCAGCAGCCAAGGCGCGAAGTTTTACGAGCAGTACTTC
CDR3 protein: CTSSQGAKFYEQYF

J gene: TRBJ2-7
clone size: .
D gene: .
V gene: TRBV5-4
CDR3 DNA: TGTGCCAGCAGCCCAAAACAGGGCGTTGACGGCGAGCAGTACTTC
CDR3 protein: CASSPKQGVDGEQYF

J gene: TRBJ1-6
clone size: .
D gene: TRBD1
V gene: TRBV14
CDR3 DNA: TGTGCCAGCAGCCAAGGATTATGGACAGGGGGGTTTGATTCACCCCTCCACTTT
CDR3 protein: CASSQGLWTGGFDSPLHF

J gene: TRBJ2-7
clone size: .
D gene: TRBD1
V gene: TRBV4-2
CDR3 DNA: TGTGCCAGCAGCACGGGACAGGGGCAGTCGTTC
CDR3 protein: CASSTGQGQSF

J gene: TRBJ1-5
clone size: .
D gene: TRBD1
V gene: TRBV2
CDR3 DNA: TGTGCCAGCACCGGACAGGGGGGGTTTGGCAATCAGCCCCAGCATTTT
CDR3 protein: CASTGQGGFGNQPQHF

J gene: TRBJ1-6
clone size: .
D gene: TRBD1
V gene: TRBV2
CDR3 DNA: TGTGCCAGCAGTGCCGGGACAGGGTGGTCACCCCTCCACTTT
CDR3 protein: CASSAGTGWSPLHF

J gene: TRBJ2-3
clone size: .
D gene: .
V gene: TRBV24-1
CDR3 DNA: TGTGCCACCAGTGTTACGGACAGCAGCACAGATACGCAGTATTTT
CDR3 protein: CATSVTDSSTDTQYF

J gene: TRBJ1-1
clone size: .
D gene: .
V gene: TRBV28
CDR3 DNA: TGTGCCAGCAGTTTAGGTTTTACGGGACACCTTTTAACTGAAGCTTTCTTT
CDR3 protein: CASSLGFTGHLLTEAFF

J gene: TRBJ1-1
clone size: .
D gene: .
V gene: TRBV9
CDR3 DNA: TGTGCCAGCAGCGTAGGAAACAGAAACACTGAAGCTTTCTTT
CDR3 protein: CASSVGNRNTEAFF

J gene: TRBJ2-2
clone size: .
D gene: .
V gene: TRBV4-3
CDR3 DNA: TGCGCCAGCAGCCAAGCTCCGGGACAGAACACCGGGGAGCTGTTTTTT
CDR3 protein: CASSQAPGQNTGELFF

J gene: TRBJ1-1
clone size: .
D gene: .
V gene: TRBV11-2
CDR3 DNA: TGTGCCAGCAGTCTAGAGTCCGGTGAAGCTTTCTTT
CDR3 protein: CASSLESGEAFF

J gene: TRBJ2-1
clone size: .
D gene: TRBD2
V gene: TRBV6-2/TRBV6-3
CDR3 DNA: TGTGCCAGCAGTGCCTTTAGCGGGAGCCACAATGAGCAGTTCTTC
CDR3 protein: CASSAFSGSHNEQFF

J gene: TRBJ2-1
clone size: .
D gene: .
V gene: TRBV25-1
CDR3 DNA: TGTGCCAGCAGTGTAAAGGGACTCTCCTACAATGAGCAGTTCTTC
CDR3 protein: CASSVKGLSYNEQFF

J gene: TRBJ2-5
clone size: .
D gene: .
V gene: TRBV9
CDR3 DNA: TGTGCCAGCAGCCTAGGGCGGTCCCAAGAGACCCAGTACTTC
CDR3 protein: CASSLGRSQETQYF

J gene: TRBJ2-1
clone size: .
D gene: TRBD2
V gene: TRBV5-1
CDR3 DNA: TGCGCCAGCAGCCTGGGACTAGCGGGCAAGAACAATGAGCAGTTCTTC
CDR3 protein: CASSLGLAGKNNEQFF

J gene: TRBJ1-2
clone size: .
D gene: .
V gene: TRBV27
CDR3 DNA: TGTGCCAGCAGTTTCTGGGGCAGCAGCTATGGCTACACCTTC
CDR3 protein: CASSFWGSSYGYTF

J gene: TRBJ2-6
clone size: .
D gene: .
V gene: TRBV6-5
CDR3 DNA: TGTGCCAGCAGTTCTTATGGGGCCAACGTCCTGACTTTC
CDR3 protein: CASSSYGANVLTF

J gene: TRBJ1-4
clone size: .
D gene: TRBD1
V gene: TRBV9
CDR3 DNA: TGTGCCAGCAGCGCCGAGGCCTTAACAGGGGTGGAAAAACTGTTTTTT
CDR3 protein: CASSAEALTGVEKLFF

J gene: TRBJ2-5
clone size: .
D gene: .
V gene: TRBV7-2
CDR3 DNA: TGTGCCAGCAGCCCTAATGGAGGACACCAAGAGACCCAGTACTTC
CDR3 protein: CASSPNGGHQETQYF

J gene: TRBJ2-1
clone size: .
D gene: TRBD2
V gene: TRBV6-5
CDR3 DNA: TGTGCCAGCGCTAGCGGGGACCGGAATGAGCAGTTCTTC
CDR3 protein: CASASGDRNEQFF

J gene: TRBJ2-1
clone size: .
D gene: TRBD1
V gene: TRBV13
CDR3 DNA: TGTGCCAGCAGCACAACAGGGGGGTATGAGCAGTTCTTC
CDR3 protein: CASSTTGGYEQFF

J gene: TRBJ2-1
clone size: .
D gene: TRBD2
V gene: TRBV28
CDR3 DNA: TGTGCCAGCAGCCCCCTAGCGGGAGCTTACAATGAGCAGTTCTTC
CDR3 protein: CASSPLAGAYNEQFF

J gene: TRBJ1-5
clone size: .
D gene: .
V gene: TRBV7-9
CDR3 DNA: TGTGCCAGCAGCCCCGGGACTTGGGGCAATCAGCCCCAGCATTTT
CDR3 protein: CASSPGTWGNQPQHF